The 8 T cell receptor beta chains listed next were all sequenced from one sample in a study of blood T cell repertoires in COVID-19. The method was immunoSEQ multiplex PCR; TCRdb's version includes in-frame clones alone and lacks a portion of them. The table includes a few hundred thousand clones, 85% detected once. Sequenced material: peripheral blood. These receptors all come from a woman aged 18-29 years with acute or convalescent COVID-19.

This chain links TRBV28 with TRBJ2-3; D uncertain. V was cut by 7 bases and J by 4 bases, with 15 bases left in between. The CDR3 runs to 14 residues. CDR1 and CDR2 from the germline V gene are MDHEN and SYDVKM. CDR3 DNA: TGTGCCAGCATTACGCAAACTCGGGCAGATACGCAGTATTTT. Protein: CASITQTRADTQYF.

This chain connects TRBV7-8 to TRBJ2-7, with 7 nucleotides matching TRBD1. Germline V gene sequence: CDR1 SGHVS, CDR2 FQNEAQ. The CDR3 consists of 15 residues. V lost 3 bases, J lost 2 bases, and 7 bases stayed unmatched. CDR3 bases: TGTGCCAGCAGCTTTCCGGGACAGATAACCTACGAGCAGTACTTC. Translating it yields CASSFPGQITYEQYF.

The CDR3 reads CASSLVGGAHTEAFF. The DNA of the CDR3 is TGTGCCAGCAGCTTAGTGGGGGGGGCGCATACTGAAGCTTTCTTT. The rearrangement uses TRBV11-2 and TRBJ1-1, with D perhaps TRBD1 (6 bases). V was shortened by 1 base and J by 5 bases, with 14 bases between the two germline ends. The germline V gene encodes CDR1 SGHAT and CDR2 FQNNGV. The CDR3 contains 15 residues.

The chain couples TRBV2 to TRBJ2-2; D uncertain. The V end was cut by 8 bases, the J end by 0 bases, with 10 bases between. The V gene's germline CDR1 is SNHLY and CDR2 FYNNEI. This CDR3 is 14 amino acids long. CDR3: CASRVGSNTGELFF. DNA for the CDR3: TGTGCCAGCCGGGTGGGTTCGAACACCGGGGAGCTGTTTTTT.

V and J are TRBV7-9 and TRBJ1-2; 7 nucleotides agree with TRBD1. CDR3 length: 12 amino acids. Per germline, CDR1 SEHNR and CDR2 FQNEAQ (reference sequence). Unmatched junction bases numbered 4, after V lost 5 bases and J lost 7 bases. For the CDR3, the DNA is TGTGCCAGCAGCCGGGACAGAGCTGGCTACACCTTC. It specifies CASSRDRAGYTF.

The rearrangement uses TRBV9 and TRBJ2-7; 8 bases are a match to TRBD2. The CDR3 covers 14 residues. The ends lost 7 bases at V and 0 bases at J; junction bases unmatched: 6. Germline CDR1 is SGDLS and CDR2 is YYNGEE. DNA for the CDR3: TGTGCCAGCTCGGGCGGGGGGACCTCCTACGAGCAGTACTTC. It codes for CASSGGGTSYEQYF.

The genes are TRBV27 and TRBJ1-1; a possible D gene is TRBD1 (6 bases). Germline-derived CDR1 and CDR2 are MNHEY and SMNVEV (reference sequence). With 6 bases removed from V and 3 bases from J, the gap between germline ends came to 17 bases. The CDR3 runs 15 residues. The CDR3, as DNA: TGTGCCAGCAGCTTGGACAGAACGGGGTACACTGAAGCTTTCTTT. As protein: CASSLDRTGYTEAFF.

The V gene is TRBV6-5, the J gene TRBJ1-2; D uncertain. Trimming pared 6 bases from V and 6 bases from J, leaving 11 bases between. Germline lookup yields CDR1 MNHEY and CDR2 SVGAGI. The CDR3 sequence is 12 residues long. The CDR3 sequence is CASSGNQNGYTF. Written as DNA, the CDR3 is TGTGCCAGCAGCGGGAATCAGAATGGCTACACCTTC.